Listed below are T cell receptor beta chains from one sample, sequenced in a study of response to subunit inactivated influenza vaccine. MiXCR, applied by TCRdb to the RT-PCR reads, yields one record per CDR3 protein. The table includes about half a million distinct CDR3 sequences, 10% to 11% detected once. The sequenced sample was PBMCs from blood, obtained roughly 6 weeks after vaccination. These receptors all come from a man aged 50-59 years who received an inactivated influenza vaccine. Each CDR3 is given with its conserved first and last residue. Fields, in order: clone size, J gene, V gene, CDR3 protein. Clone size is given for some rows only: seen once, a few or many times, or a class if the clone is expanded.

>few|TRBJ2-1|TRBV24-1
CATSLGQGIYNEQFF
>-|TRBJ2-7|TRBV5-1
CASSLVGGIYEQYF
>many|TRBJ2-7|TRBV7-9
CASSSYQRWGYEQYF
>few|TRBJ2-2|TRBV7-2
CASSPGGYQTGELFF
>-|TRBJ2-7|TRBV20-1
CSARPRGRFSYEQYF
>many|TRBJ2-5|TRBV6-5
CASSSPGQETQYF
>-|TRBJ2-5|TRBV7-2
CASSLSAGETQYF
>few|TRBJ2-7|TRBV7-9
CASSLGTLRAEQYF
>few|TRBJ2-3|TRBV7-2
CASSLSYLGREGDTQYF
>many|TRBJ1-3|TRBV20-1
CSATTGPSSGNTIYF
>many|TRBJ1-1|TRBV7-2
CASSLGGPEAFF
>few|TRBJ2-5|TRBV12-3/TRBV12-4
CASIIAGGHQETQYF
>few|TRBJ2-1|TRBV11-2
CASSRTNGLHEQFF
>-|TRBJ2-3|TRBV5-1
CASTLAGDPGGADTQYF
>-|TRBJ2-5|TRBV7-9
CASSDQSGEETQYF
>-|TRBJ2-3|TRBV14
CASSQDWPGDTQYF
>few|TRBJ2-3|TRBV10-3
CAISDAGGGDTQYF
>many|TRBJ2-1|TRBV4-2
CASSQERTSGSTRFF
>few|TRBJ1-4|TRBV20-1
CSATTSGQGIEKLFF
>few|TRBJ2-5|TRBV28
CASSNDRISTSGEQTQYF
>few|TRBJ1-2|TRBV5-1
CASSFIRGREAGYTF
>-|TRBJ1-5|TRBV2
CASSEQGSYQPQHF
>few|TRBJ1-6|TRBV20-1
CSATSGQGPNSPLHF
>-|TRBJ2-1|TRBV5-1
CASAREGQYNEQFF
>-|TRBJ2-1|TRBV7-2
CASSLAWGVSYNEQFF
>-|TRBJ2-7|TRBV9
CASSVGVGNEQYF
>-|TRBJ2-7|TRBV6-5
CASSYWQGGHEQYF
>few|TRBJ1-1|TRBV3-1
CASSQGAQMNTEAFF
>few|TRBJ1-4|TRBV7-2
CASSLAGGQNEKLFF
>many|TRBJ2-7|TRBV12-3/TRBV12-4
CATKLEGTYEQYF
>-|TRBJ2-7|TRBV4-3
CASSQEWNREYEQYF
>-|TRBJ2-5|TRBV4-3
CASSQGDSPCF
>few|TRBJ1-4|TRBV28
CASKERGATNEKLFF
>many|TRBJ2-7|TRBV7-2
CASSSGTGYYEQYF
>-|TRBJ2-7|TRBV7-2
CASSLFRTSSYEQYF
>many|TRBJ1-1|TRBV4-2
CASSQEDRGTEAFF
>-|TRBJ2-3|TRBV11-2
CASTTYTSTDTQYF
>-|TRBJ2-7|TRBV20-1
CSARRQATSYEQYF